Below, one T cell receptor beta chain is given with its context. This record comes from a study of blood T cell repertoires in COVID-19. The overall study: From the United States, Italy and Spain came samples of acute and convalescent COVID-19. PBMCs, B-cell-depleted T cells, or T cells provided the cDNA or gDNA that made up the material.

In the study's own analysis: Reference gene primers were amplified, and this amplification served to estimate nucleated cell counts. Produced via immunoSEQ multiplex PCR; TCRdb's table is partial and in-frame only. That table is the source of V, J and clone size, and D and trimming were worked out from the DNA. Of 40,000 to 45,000 clones listed, approximately 91% are singletons. The material sequenced was peripheral blood. The TCR originated in a human donor in a cohort sampled during active COVID-19.

The CDR3 DNA follows: TGCGCCAGCAGCTTGGACAGGGGGATTGGAAACACCATATATTTT. Protein sequence: CASSLDRGIGNTIYF. The chain combines TRBV5-1 with TRBJ1-3; 8 positions match TRBD1. The CDR3 spans 15 residues. Germline CDR1 reads SGHRS; CDR2 reads YFSETQ. J gave up 3 bases and V 0 bases, and 2 bases lay outside the gene matches. Supplemented by reference TRBV5-1 and TRBJ1-3, the full variable domain reads KAGVTQTPRYLIKTRGQQVTLSCSPISGHRSVSWYQQTPGQGLQFLFEYFSETQRNKGNFPGRFSGRQFSNSRSEMNVSTLELGDSALYLCASSLDRGIGNTIYFGEGSWLTVV.